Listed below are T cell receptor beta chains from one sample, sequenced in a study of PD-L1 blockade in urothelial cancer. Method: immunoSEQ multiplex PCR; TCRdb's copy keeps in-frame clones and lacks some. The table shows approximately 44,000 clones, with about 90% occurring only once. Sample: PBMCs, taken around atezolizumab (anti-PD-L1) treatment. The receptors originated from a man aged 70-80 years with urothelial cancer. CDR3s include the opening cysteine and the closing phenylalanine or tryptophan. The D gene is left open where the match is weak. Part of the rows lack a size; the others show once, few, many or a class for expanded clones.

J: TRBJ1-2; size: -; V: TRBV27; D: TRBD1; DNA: TGTGCCAGCAGTACATCTGGGACAGGGGCCTCCTACACCTTC; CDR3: CASSTSGTGASYTF
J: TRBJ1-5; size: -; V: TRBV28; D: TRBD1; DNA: TGTGCCAGCAGTCCCGACCCGGGACAGCGAGATCAGCCCCAGCATTTT; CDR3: CASSPDPGQRDQPQHF
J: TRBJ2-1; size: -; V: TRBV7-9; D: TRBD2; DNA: TGTGCCAGCAGACCAACTAGCGGGATGTGGGATGAGCAGTTCTTC; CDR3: CASRPTSGMWDEQFF
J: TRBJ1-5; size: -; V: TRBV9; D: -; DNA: TGTGCCAGCAGCGTAGGTATGGGGCCGGGCCAGCCCCAGCATTTT; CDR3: CASSVGMGPGQPQHF
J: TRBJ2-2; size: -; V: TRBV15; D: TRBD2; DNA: TGTGCCACCAGCAGAGGGGGGGAGGGCACCGGGGAGCTGTTTTTT; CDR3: CATSRGGEGTGELFF
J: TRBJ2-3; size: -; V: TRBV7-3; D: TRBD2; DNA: TGTGCCAGCAGCCCGACTAGCGGGAAAGATACGCAGTATTTT; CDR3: CASSPTSGKDTQYF
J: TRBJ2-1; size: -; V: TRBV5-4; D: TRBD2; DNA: TGTGCCAGCAGCTTGTCCGGGAGGAGTTACAATGAGCAGTTCTTC; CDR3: CASSLSGRSYNEQFF
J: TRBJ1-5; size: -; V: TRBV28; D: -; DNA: TGTGCCAGCAGTTTGACTGGTGCTAATCAGCCCCAGCATTTT; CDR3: CASSLTGANQPQHF
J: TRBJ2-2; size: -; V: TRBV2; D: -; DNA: TGTGCCAGCAGTGAATGGGGGGATTGGAACACCGGGGAGCTGTTTTTT; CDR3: CASSEWGDWNTGELFF
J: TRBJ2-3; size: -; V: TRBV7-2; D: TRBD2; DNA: TGTGCCAGCAGCTCCCACGGCCCGGGACTAGCGAGTAGGACAGATACGCAGTATTTT; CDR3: CASSSHGPGLASRTDTQYF
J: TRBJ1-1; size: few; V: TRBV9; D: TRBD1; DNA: TGTGCCAGCAGCGTCCAGGGGGCAAACACTGAAGCTTTCTTT; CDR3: CASSVQGANTEAFF
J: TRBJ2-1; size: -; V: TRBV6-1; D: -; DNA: TGTGCCAGCAGTGCTAGAAGCTCCTACAATGAGCAGTTCTTC; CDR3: CASSARSSYNEQFF
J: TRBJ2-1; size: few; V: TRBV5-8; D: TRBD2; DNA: TGTGCCAGCAGCCTCTGGACTAGCGGTTACAATGAGCAGTTCTTC; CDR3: CASSLWTSGYNEQFF
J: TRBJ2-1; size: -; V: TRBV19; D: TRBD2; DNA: TGTGCCAGTAGTATGAAAGGGAGCGGGAGGGGTAGTGAGCAGTTCTTC; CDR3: CASSMKGSGRGSEQFF
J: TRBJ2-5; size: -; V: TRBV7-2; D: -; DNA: TGTGCCAGCAGCGGCAGAGAGACCCAGTACTTC; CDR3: CASSGRETQYF
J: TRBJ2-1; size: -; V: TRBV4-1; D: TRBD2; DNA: TGCGCCAGCAGCCAACCGGGACTAGCGGGAGAAGGGAATGAGCAGTTCTTC; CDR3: CASSQPGLAGEGNEQFF
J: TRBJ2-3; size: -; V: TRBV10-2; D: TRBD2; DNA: TGCGCCAGCAGAAAGACTAGCGGTGGGGTCACAGATACGCAGTATTTT; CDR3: CASRKTSGGVTDTQYF
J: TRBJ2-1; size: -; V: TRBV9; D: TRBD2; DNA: TGTGCCAGCAGCGTCGGGACTAGCGGTTCGAGCTCCTACAATGAGCAGTTCTTC; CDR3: CASSVGTSGSSSYNEQFF
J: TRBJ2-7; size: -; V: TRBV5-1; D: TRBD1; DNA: TGCGCCAGCAGCTTGAGCCAGGGGGTATCCTACGAGCAGTACTTC; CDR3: CASSLSQGVSYEQYF
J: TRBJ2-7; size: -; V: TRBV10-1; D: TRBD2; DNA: TGCGCCAGCGGGGGCGGGGGGACGTACTTC; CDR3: CASGGGGTYF
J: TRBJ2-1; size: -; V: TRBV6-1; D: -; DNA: TGTGCCAGCAGTGAAGCCCCAGCGGCCTACAATGAGCAGTTCTTC; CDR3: CASSEAPAAYNEQFF
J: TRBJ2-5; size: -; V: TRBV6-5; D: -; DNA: TGTGCCAGCAGTTACGGGGGGATTGAGACCCAGTACTTC; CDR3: CASSYGGIETQYF
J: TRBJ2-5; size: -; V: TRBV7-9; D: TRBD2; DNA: TGTGCCAGCAGACCAGTGGGGGGGTTGGGAGGACTCCAAGAGACCCAGTACTTC; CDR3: CASRPVGGLGGLQETQYF
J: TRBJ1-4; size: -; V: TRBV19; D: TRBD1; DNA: TGTGCCAGTAACTCAGGACAGGGGGAGGAAAAACTGTTTTTT; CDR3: CASNSGQGEEKLFF
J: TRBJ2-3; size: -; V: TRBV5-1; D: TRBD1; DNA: TGCGCCACCTCACAGGGGTCAGATACGCAGTATTTT; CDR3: CATSQGSDTQYF
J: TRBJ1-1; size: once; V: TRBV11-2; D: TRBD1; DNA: TGTGCCAGCAGCTTAGGGGGACAGAGGGGCACTGAAGCTTTCTTT; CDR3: CASSLGGQRGTEAFF
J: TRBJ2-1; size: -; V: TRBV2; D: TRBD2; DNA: TGTGCCAGCAGCGGAGGACTAGCGGGAGGGCCTATAGGGAATGAGCAGTTCTTC; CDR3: CASSGGLAGGPIGNEQFF
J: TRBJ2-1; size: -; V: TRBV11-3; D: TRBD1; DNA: TGTGCCAGCAGCTTAGCCGGACAGGGTTGCTACAATGAGCAGTTCTTC; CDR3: CASSLAGQGCYNEQFF
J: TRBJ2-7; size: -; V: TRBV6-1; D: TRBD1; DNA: TGTGCCAGCAGAGGCGACAGGGGGCCTTTCGAGCAGTACTTC; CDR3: CASRGDRGPFEQYF
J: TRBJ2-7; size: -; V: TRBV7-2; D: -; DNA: TGTGCCAGCAGCTTAGTAGGCCAGGACTCCTACGAGCAGTACTTC; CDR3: CASSLVGQDSYEQYF
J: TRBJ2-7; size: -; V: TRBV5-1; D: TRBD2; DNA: TGCGCCAGCAGCCCTAGCGGGACCTACGAGCAGTACTTC; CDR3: CASSPSGTYEQYF
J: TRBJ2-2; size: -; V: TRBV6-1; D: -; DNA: TGTGCCAGCAGCTCCCAGACTGTCCCCGGGGAGCTGTTTTTT; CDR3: CASSSQTVPGELFF